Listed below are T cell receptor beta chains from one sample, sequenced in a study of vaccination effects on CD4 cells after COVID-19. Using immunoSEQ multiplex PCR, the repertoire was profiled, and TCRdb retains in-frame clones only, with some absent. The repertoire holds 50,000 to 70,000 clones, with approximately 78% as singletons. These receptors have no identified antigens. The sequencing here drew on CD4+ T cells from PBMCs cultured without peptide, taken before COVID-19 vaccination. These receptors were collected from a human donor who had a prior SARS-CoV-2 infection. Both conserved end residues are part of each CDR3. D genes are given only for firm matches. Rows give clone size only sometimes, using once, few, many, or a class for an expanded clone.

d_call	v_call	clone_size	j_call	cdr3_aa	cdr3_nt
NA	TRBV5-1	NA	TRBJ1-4	CASRIAVGGNEKLFF	TGCGCCAGCAGGATTGCTGTGGGTGGAAATGAAAAACTGTTTTTT
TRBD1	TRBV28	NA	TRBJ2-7	CASIDRGTYEQYF	TGTGCCAGCATTGACAGGGGCACCTACGAGCAGTACTTC
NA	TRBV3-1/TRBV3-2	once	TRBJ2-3	CASSQLGADTQYF	TGTGCCAGCAGCCAGCTCGGAGCAGATACGCAGTATTTT
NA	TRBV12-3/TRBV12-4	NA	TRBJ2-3	CASSFAMADTQYF	TGTGCCAGCAGTTTTGCCATGGCAGATACGCAGTATTTT
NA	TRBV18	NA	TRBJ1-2	CASSPRQEVPYGYTF	TGTGCCAGCTCACCCCGACAGGAGGTTCCCTATGGCTACACCTTC
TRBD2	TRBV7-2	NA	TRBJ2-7	CASSFSGAGGSYEQYF	TGTGCCAGCAGCTTCTCCGGAGCGGGAGGCTCCTACGAGCAGTACTTC
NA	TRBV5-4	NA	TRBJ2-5	CASSFASVGETQYF	TGTGCCAGCAGCTTTGCTAGCGTGGGAGAGACCCAGTACTTC
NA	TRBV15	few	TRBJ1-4	CATSRDSQTVPPFF	TGTGCCACCAGCAGAGACTCCCAAACGGTCCCCCCCTTTTTT
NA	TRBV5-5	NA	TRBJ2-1	CASSSTNNEQFF	TGTGCCAGCAGCTCCACGAACAATGAGCAGTTCTTC
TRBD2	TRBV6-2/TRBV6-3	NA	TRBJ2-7	CASSSPAGGPYEQYF	TGTGCCAGCAGTTCTCCGGCGGGAGGGCCCTACGAGCAGTACTTC
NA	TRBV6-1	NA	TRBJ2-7	CASSEARPGEQYF	TGTGCCAGCAGTGAAGCCCGGCCGGGCGAGCAGTACTTC
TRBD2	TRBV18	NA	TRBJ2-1	CASSPSGDEQFF	TGTGCCAGCTCACCAAGCGGGGATGAGCAGTTCTTC
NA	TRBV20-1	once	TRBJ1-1	CSARDGYWAFF	TGCAGTGCTAGAGACGGGTATTGGGCTTTCTTT
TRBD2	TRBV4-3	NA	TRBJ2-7	CASSRQLAGSSYEQYF	TGCGCCAGCAGTCGACAACTAGCGGGGTCCTCCTACGAGCAGTACTTC
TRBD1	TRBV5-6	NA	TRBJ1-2	CASSLTGVPDYGYTF	TGTGCCAGCAGCTTGACAGGGGTTCCGGACTATGGCTACACCTTC
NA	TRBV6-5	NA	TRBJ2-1	CASSYGLSLNEQFF	TGTGCCAGCAGTTACGGTCTTTCCCTCAATGAGCAGTTCTTC
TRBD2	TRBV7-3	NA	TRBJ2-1	CASSLDFSGSKDEQFF	TGTGCCAGCAGCTTAGACTTTAGCGGGAGTAAGGATGAGCAGTTCTTC
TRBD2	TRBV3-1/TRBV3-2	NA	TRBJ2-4	CASSQDGGWLGTSGSRAKNIQYF	TGTGCCAGCAGCCAAGACGGCGGGTGGTTGGGGACTAGCGGGAGTAGAGCCAAAAACATTCAGTACTTC
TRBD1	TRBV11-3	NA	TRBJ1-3	CASSLEGTGIATIYF	TGTGCCAGCAGCTTAGAAGGGACAGGGATTGCGACCATATATTTT
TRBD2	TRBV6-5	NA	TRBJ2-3	CASSYSSSGGTDTQYF	TGTGCCAGCAGTTACTCGTCTAGCGGGGGCACAGATACGCAGTATTTT
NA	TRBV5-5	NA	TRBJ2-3	CASSLGGVAGVDTQYF	TGTGCCAGCAGCTTGGGGGGAGTGGCTGGGGTGGATACGCAGTATTTT
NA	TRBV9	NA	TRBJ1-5	CASGRQDGRISNQPQHF	TGTGCCAGCGGGAGGCAGGACGGGCGTATAAGCAATCAGCCCCAGCATTTT
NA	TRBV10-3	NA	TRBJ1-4	CAIRGSSGEKLFF	TGTGCCATCAGGGGATCCTCTGGGGAAAAACTGTTTTTT
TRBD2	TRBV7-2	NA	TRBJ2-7	CASSLVFSGGWYF	TGTGCCAGCAGCTTAGTGTTTAGCGGGGGGTGGTACTTC
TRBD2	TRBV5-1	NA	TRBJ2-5	CASSPGAGGEQETQYF	TGCGCCAGCAGCCCAGGAGCGGGAGGGGAGCAAGAGACCCAGTACTTC
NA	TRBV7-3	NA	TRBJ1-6	CASSFGPPGLGSPLHF	TGTGCCAGCAGCTTCGGCCCGCCGGGGCTTGGTTCACCCCTCCACTTT
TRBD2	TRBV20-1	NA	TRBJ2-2	CSASGLAGTGELFF	TGCAGTGCTAGTGGTCTAGCGGGAACCGGGGAGCTGTTTTTT
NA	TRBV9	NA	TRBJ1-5	CASSVDGVEDQPQHF	TGTGCCAGCAGCGTAGACGGGGTAGAGGATCAGCCCCAGCATTTT
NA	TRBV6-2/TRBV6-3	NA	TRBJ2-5	CASSYRSPTGQETQYF	TGTGCCAGCAGTTACCGCAGCCCCACAGGGCAAGAGACCCAGTACTTC